This T cell receptor (beta chain) was observed in a study of T-cell memory formation after mild COVID-19. 5'RACE, which relied on constant-segment primers, yielded TCR alpha and TCR beta cDNA libraries carrying sample barcodes and UMIs. One entry per CDR3 protein, called by TCRdb with MiXCR from the 5' RACE reads. This table holds about 420,000 distinct CDR3 sequences, less than 25% found once. Study-level points and caveats: Some clones that responded were present in memory (sampled pre-infection), which suggests cross-reactive memory joined.

On this clonotype: The antigen is undetermined.

This CDR3 contains 14 residues. Trimming at V came to 5 bases and at J to 7 bases, leaving 6 bases not matched to a gene. Looked up from germline, CDR1 is MNHEY and CDR2 is SVGEGT. The chain joins TRBV6-2 or TRBV6-3 to TRBJ1-5; 9 positions match TRBD1. The receptor's source is an adult woman who had mild COVID-19 (a few samples of this study predate the infection). Cell type and time point are not known. Sequences were obtained from PBMCs or a T cell subset sorted from them (not recorded which). The CDR3 region has the DNA TGTGCCAGCAGTCGGACAGGGGACCGCCAGCCCCAGCATTTT. Translation gives CASSRTGDRQPQHF.